A single sample is the source of the 15 T cell receptor beta chains below, sequenced in a study of human T cells and chemical hapten exposure. Specified time point: patch test 3, about 24 weeks after DPC sensitization. Sample treatment: therapeutic diphenylcyclopropenone sensitization with weekly scalp DPC. TCRdb ran MiXCR on the RACE reads and lists one entry per CDR3 protein. This repertoire shows 55,000 to 80,000 distinct CDR3 sequences, approximately 11% found once; its top ten account for about 2%. Specimen: whole blood, collected in connection with sensitization to the hapten diphenylcyclopropenone (DPC). These receptors came from a woman aged 25 to 39 with alopecia areata. Some clones in this sample may be carry-over from other donors' samples.

This clonotype occurred a few times. The CDR3, as DNA: TGTGCCAGCTCCGGGGGGACTAGCGGCGTCACCGGGGAGCTGTTTTTT. Encoded protein: CASSGGTSGVTGELFF. V usage is TRBV18 and J usage is TRBJ2-2, with 11 bases matching TRBD2. J lost 4 bases, V lost 6 bases, and 7 bases had no gene match. The CDR3 has 16 residues. The germline gives CDR1 KGHSH, CDR2 LQKENI.

J is TRBJ2-1 and V is TRBV6-6; unclear D gene. This CDR3 is built from 13 residues. The V end was cut by 6 bases, the J end by 10 bases, with 16 bases between. From germline, CDR1 is MNHNY and CDR2 SVGAGI (reference sequence). The chain's CDR3 is CASRYPIATEQFF. The CDR3 DNA follows: TGTGCCAGCAGATACCCTATAGCCACCGAGCAGTTCTTC.

This clonotype turned up a few times. The rearrangement joins TRBV5-8 to TRBJ1-1; D possibly corresponds to TRBD1 (5 bases). The germline CDR1 and CDR2 sequences are SGHTS and YDEGEE. The CDR3 covers 11 residues. V was trimmed by 7 bases and J by 10 bases, leaving 14 bases between them. The CDR3 sequence: CASRDVRGAFF. Here the CDR3 DNA reads TGTGCCAGCCGGGATGTTAGGGGAGCTTTCTTT. Full variable domain (outside the CDR3, taken from reference TRBV5-8 and TRBJ1-1): EAGVTQSPTHLIKTRGQQATLRCSPISGHTSVYWYQQALGLGLQFLLWYDEGEERNRGNFPPRFSGRQFPNYSSELNVNALELEDSALYLCASRDVRGAFFGQGTRLTVV.

This clonotype was counted at least ten times. This chain uses TRBV6-2 or TRBV6-3 with TRBJ2-1; D possibly matches TRBD1 or TRBD2 (6 bases each). CDR1 is MNHEY, CDR2 SVGEGT, per germline. Trimming removed 7 bases at V and 11 bases at J, with 15 bases between. The CDR3 length is 12 residues. CDR3 nucleotides: TGTGCCAGCAAGATGGGGGGCCCCCAGCAGTTCTTC. Encoded protein: CASKMGGPQQFF.

V is TRBV20-1 and J is TRBJ2-7, with TRBD1 matching 7 bases. The CDR3 covers 13 residues. Germline V CDR1 and CDR2: DFQATT, SNEGSKA (reference sequence). V lost 3 bases and J lost 3; bases outside the gene matches: 5. The CDR3 sequence: CSARTGYSYEQYF. CDR3 DNA sequence: TGCAGTGCTAGGACAGGGTATAGCTACGAGCAGTACTTC.

A few counts support this clonotype. This chain uses TRBV29-1 with TRBJ2-7; D might be TRBD2 (5 bases). CDR1 is SQVTM and CDR2 is ANQGSEA in the germline V gene. CDR3 size: 14 residues. V shed 5 bases and J shed 1 base, with 15 bases lying between them. CDR3 loop: CSVRPKRESYEQYF. In nucleotides, the CDR3 is TGCAGCGTTAGACCGAAACGGGAATCCTACGAGCAGTACTTC.

This clonotype was picked up many times. The chain couples TRBV6-2 or TRBV6-3 to TRBJ2-6; D is possibly TRBD1 or TRBD2 (5 bases each). The CDR3 covers 15 residues. Trimming removed 2 bases at V and 11 bases at J, with 16 bases between. The germline V gene has CDR1 MNHEY and CDR2 SVGEGT. The CDR3 protein is CASSYIGTDFYVLTF. The CDR3 DNA follows: TGTGCCAGCAGTTACATTGGGACGGACTTTTACGTCCTGACTTTC.

This clonotype was counted at least ten times. The chain has TRBV9 and TRBJ2-5, with D uncertain. Germline V lookup: CDR1 SGDLS, CDR2 YYNGEE. The CDR3 runs to 13 residues. V was clipped by 2 bases and J by 5 bases, with 10 bases between them. The CDR3 loop is CASSVQRTETQYF. Written as DNA, the CDR3 is TGTGCCAGCAGCGTTCAAAGGACGGAGACCCAGTACTTC.

The chain carries TRBV20-1 and TRBJ1-5, with a weak D call TRBD1 (6 bases). The V and J ends lost 0 bases and 4 bases respectively, with 10 bases between them. The CDR3 totals 14 residues. The germline CDR1 and CDR2 sequences are DFQATT and SNEGSKA (reference sequence). The CDR3 coding sequence is TGCAGTGCTAGAGAGGATCAGGGGAATCAGCCCCAGCATTTT. Amino acids: CSAREDQGNQPQHF.

This clonotype occurred many times. The J gene is TRBJ2-7, the V gene TRBV27; 9 positions match TRBD2. The CDR3 loop spans 16 amino acids. Germline CDR1 is MNHEY and CDR2 is SMNVEV (reference sequence). Trimming took 4 bases from V and 3 from J; bases not matched to a gene: 10. The CDR3: CASSSYSGSRDYEQYF. For the CDR3, the DNA is TGTGCCAGCAGTTCATATAGCGGGAGTCGGGACTACGAGCAGTACTTC.

In its sample, this clonotype was seen many times. V and J are TRBV3-1 and TRBJ2-1, with TRBD2 matching 12 bases. This CDR3 has 16 residues. Germline V gene sequence: CDR1 LGHDT, CDR2 YNNKEL (reference sequence). J gave up 7 bases and V 4 bases, and 8 bases lay outside the gene matches. The CDR3 is CASSPSGRARLNEQFF. The CDR3 DNA reads TGTGCCAGCAGCCCTAGCGGGAGGGCCAGATTGAATGAGCAGTTCTTC.

This clonotype was counted between two and nine times. V usage is TRBV19 and J usage is TRBJ2-1; weak D call: TRBD2 (5 bases). V lost 3 bases to trimming and J lost 0 bases, with 12 bases between them. The germline CDR1 and CDR2 sequences are LNHDA and SQIVND (reference sequence). The CDR3 is 16 residues long. The CDR3 DNA sequence: TGTGCCAGTAGTATTACCATCACTAGCTCCTACAATGAGCAGTTCTTC. Protein: CASSITITSSYNEQFF.

This clonotype was picked up many times. This chain connects TRBV7-8 to TRBJ2-1; 7 bases line up with TRBD2. This CDR3 has 14 amino acids. Germline V gene data show CDR1 as SGHVS and CDR2 as FQNEAQ. The V and J ends lost 3 bases and 10 bases, in that order; junction bases with no gene match: 9. Here the CDR3 DNA reads TGTGCCAGCAGCTTGACTAGCCCGGGGTTGGAGCAGTTCTTC. This sequence encodes CASSLTSPGLEQFF.

This clonotype was found many times. The rearrangement uses TRBV7-6 and TRBJ2-3; 13 bases line up with TRBD2. Per germline, CDR1 SGHVS and CDR2 FNYEAQ. The CDR3 loop spans 14 amino acids. V dropped 5 bases and J dropped 5; count of bases not matched to a gene: 1. CDR3 DNA sequence: TGTGCCAGCAGCGGACTAGCGGGGGTAGATACGCAGTATTTT. Its protein is CASSGLAGVDTQYF.

This clonotype has ten or more counts. J is TRBJ1-2 and V is TRBV7-2, with D possibly being TRBD1 (6 bases). The germline V gene encodes CDR1 SGHTA and CDR2 FQGNSA. V gave up 10 bases and J gave up 4 bases, with 16 bases separating them. The CDR3 extends over 13 amino acids. CDR3 sequence: CAIVGGLRYGYTF. The DNA of the CDR3 is TGTGCCATCGTAGGGGGGCTGCGCTATGGCTACACCTTC. Looking up the rest from reference TRBV7-2 and TRBJ1-2 gives the full variable domain: GAGVSQSPSNKVTEKGKDVELRCDPISGHTALYWYRQSLGQGLEFLIYFQGNSAPDKSGLPSDRFSAERTGGSVSTLTIQRTQQEDSAVYLCAIVGGLRYGYTFGSGTRLTVV.